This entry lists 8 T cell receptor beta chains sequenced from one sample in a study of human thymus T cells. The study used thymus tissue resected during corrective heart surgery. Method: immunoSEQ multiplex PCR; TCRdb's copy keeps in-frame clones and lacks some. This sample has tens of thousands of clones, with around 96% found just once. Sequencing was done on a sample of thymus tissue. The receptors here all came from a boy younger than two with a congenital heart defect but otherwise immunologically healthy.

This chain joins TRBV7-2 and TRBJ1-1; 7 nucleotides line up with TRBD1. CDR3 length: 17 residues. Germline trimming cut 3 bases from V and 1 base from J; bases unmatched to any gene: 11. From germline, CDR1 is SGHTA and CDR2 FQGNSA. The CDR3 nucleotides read TGTGCCAGCAGCTTGTTTCGACAGGGTAACAGGAACACTGAAGCTTTCTTT. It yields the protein CASSLFRQGNRNTEAFF.

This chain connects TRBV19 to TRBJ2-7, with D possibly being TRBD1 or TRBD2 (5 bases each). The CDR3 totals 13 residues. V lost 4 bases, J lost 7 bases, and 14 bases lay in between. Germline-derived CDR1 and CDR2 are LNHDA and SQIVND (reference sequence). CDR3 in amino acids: CASSKGRAWEQYF. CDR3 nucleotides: TGTGCCAGTAGTAAGGGACGGGCCTGGGAGCAGTACTTC.

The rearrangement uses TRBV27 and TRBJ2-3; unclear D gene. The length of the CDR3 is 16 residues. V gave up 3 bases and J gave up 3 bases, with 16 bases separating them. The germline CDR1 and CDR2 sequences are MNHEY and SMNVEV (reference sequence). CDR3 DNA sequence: TGTGCCAGCAGTTTGAGCGTCGTCACATTAACAGATACGCAGTATTTT. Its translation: CASSLSVVTLTDTQYF.

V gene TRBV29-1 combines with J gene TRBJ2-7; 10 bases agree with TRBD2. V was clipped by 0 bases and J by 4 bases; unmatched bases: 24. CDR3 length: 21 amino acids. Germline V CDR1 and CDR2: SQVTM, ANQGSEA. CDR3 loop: CSVEDPQGGGKSSGRKYEQYF. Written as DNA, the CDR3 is TGCAGCGTTGAAGATCCCCAAGGGGGCGGGAAGTCTAGCGGGAGAAAATACGAGCAGTACTTC.

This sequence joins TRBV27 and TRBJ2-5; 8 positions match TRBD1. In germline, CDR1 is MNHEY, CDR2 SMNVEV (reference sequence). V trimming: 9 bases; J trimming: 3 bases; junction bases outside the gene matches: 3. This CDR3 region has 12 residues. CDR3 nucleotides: TGTGCCAGTGTGACAGGGGAAGAGACCCAGTACTTC. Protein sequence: CASVTGEETQYF.

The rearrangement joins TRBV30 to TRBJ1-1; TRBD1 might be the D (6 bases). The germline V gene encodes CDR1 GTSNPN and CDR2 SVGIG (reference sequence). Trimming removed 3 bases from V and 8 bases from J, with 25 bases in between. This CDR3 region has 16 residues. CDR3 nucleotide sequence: TGTGCCTGGAGCCAGACAGGATGGGGTGGTTCAGCCGAAGCTTTCTTT. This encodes CAWSQTGWGGSAEAFF.

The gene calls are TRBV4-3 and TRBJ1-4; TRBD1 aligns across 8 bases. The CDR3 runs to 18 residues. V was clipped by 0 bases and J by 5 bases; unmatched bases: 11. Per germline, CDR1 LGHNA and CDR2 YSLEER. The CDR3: CASSQDSPLRGRNEKLFF. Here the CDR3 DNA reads TGCGCCAGCAGCCAAGATTCCCCTCTCAGGGGGCGGAATGAAAAACTGTTTTTT.

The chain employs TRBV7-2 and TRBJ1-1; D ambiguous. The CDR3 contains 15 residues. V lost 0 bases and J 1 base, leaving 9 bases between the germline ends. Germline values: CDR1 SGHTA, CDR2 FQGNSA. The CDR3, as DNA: TGTGCCAGCAGCTTAGCGCGGCAGAAGAACACTGAAGCTTTCTTT. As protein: CASSLARQKNTEAFF.